Listed here are 22 T cell receptor beta chains from one sample, sequenced in a study of cytotoxic CD8 clonotypes in ibrutinib-treated CLL. The protocol was immunoSEQ multiplex PCR, while the TCRdb copy is restricted to in-frame clones and leaves out a portion. The sample lists 52,000 or so clones; roughly 50% were seen once. The source was PBMCs, collected at disease progression, from a patient treated with ibrutinib. These TCRs come from a human donor with chronic lymphocytic leukemia.

CDR3 coding DNA: TGTGCCAGCAGCTTCGGCAGGTCCTACAATGAGCAGTTCTTC. It is translated as CASSFGRSYNEQFF. The chain couples TRBV7-9 to TRBJ2-1; no clear D. Trimming took off 3 bases at V and 1 base at J, with 7 bases between the two ends. CDR3 size: 14 residues. Germline values: CDR1 SEHNR, CDR2 FQNEAQ (reference sequence).

J is TRBJ2-7 and V is TRBV5-4; the match to TRBD2 covers 8 bases. CDR3 size: 18 residues. The trim removed 0 bases at V and 3 bases at J, leaving 14 bases unmatched. Per germline, CDR1 SGHNT and CDR2 YYREEE (reference sequence). The CDR3 here is CASSLEELTGTRLYEQYF. CDR3 in DNA: TGTGCCAGCAGCTTGGAGGAACTAACCGGGACTAGACTCTACGAGCAGTACTTC.

Only a few counts were recorded for this clone. This chain connects TRBV5-1 to TRBJ2-7; TRBD1 agrees at 7 bases. The V gene end was trimmed by 4 bases and the J gene end by 6 bases; junction bases not matched to a gene: 1. This CDR3 region has 11 residues. The germline CDR1 and CDR2 sequences are SGHRS and YFSETQ. The CDR3 DNA reads TGCGCCAGCAGCGCAGGGGGCGAGCAGTACTTC. Translating gives CASSAGGEQYF. Full variable domain (rest looked up from reference TRBV5-1 and TRBJ2-7): KAGVTQTPRYLIKTRGQQVTLSCSPISGHRSVSWYQQTPGQGLQFLFEYFSETQRNKGNFPGRFSGRQFSNSRSEMNVSTLELGDSALYLCASSAGGEQYFGPGTRLTVT.

The chain employs TRBV9 and TRBJ1-2, with 7 bases lining up with TRBD1. The length of the CDR3 is 13 residues. Germline V gene sequence: CDR1 SGDLS, CDR2 YYNGEE. The J segment lost 7 bases and the V segment lost 0 bases, leaving 3 bases of the junction unmatched. CDR3 coding DNA: TGTGCCAGCAGCGTAGCCCCAGGGGGTGGCTACACCTTC. Its protein product is CASSVAPGGGYTF.

The chain is built from TRBV27 and TRBJ2-7, with unresolved D. Germline lookup yields CDR1 MNHEY and CDR2 SMNVEV (reference sequence). The CDR3 runs to 12 residues. Trimming shortened V by 8 bases and J by 4 bases, and 12 bases separated the two germline ends. In DNA, the CDR3 is TGTGCCAGCCCCCGAGAGGAGTACGAGCAGTACTTC. This codes for CASPREEYEQYF.

The chain combines TRBV6-5 with TRBJ2-5, with D tentatively TRBD2 (6 bases). Trimming took off 0 bases at V and 0 bases at J, with 8 bases between the two ends. The germline V gene has CDR1 MNHEY and CDR2 SVGAGI. CDR3 length equals 15 residues. CDR3 protein: CASSYSRDYQETQYF. CDR3 DNA sequence: TGTGCCAGCAGTTACTCGCGGGACTACCAAGAGACCCAGTACTTC.

This chain connects TRBV7-2 to TRBJ1-2; D unresolved. The V end lost 5 bases, the J end lost 0 bases, and 16 bases lay between the germline ends. CDR1 and CDR2 from the germline V gene are SGHTA and FQGNSA. The CDR3 sequence is 16 residues long. The CDR3 here is CASSAHQSGANYGYTF. CDR3 nucleotide sequence: TGTGCCAGCAGCGCACATCAATCAGGAGCTAACTATGGCTACACCTTC.

Concerning this clone: The same CDR3 can be traced to other DNA sequences in this sample. The chain uses TRBV9 and TRBJ2-3; 7 bases match TRBD2. The CDR3 is 15 residues long. CDR1 is SGDLS, CDR2 YYNGEE, per germline. J gave up 1 base and V 0 bases, and 2 bases lay outside the gene matches. CDR3 bases: TGTGCCAGCAGCGTAGGCGGGGGTGGCACAGATACGCAGTATTTT. Its protein product is CASSVGGGGTDTQYF.

The chain combines TRBV6-5 with TRBJ2-7; D is undetermined. The CDR3 covers 11 residues. Germline V lookup: CDR1 MNHEY, CDR2 SVGAGI. Between the trimmed V and J ends, which lost 6 bases and 4 bases, there was a span of 7 bases. Written as DNA, the CDR3 is TGTGCCAGCAGGTGGAAATACGAGCAGTACTTC. Translation: CASRWKYEQYF.

This chain uses TRBV30 with TRBJ1-2; TRBD1 is a possible D gene (6 bases). V gave up 2 bases and J gave up 2 bases, with 12 bases separating them. The CDR3 consists of 14 residues. Germline-derived CDR1 and CDR2 are GTSNPN and SVGIG (reference sequence). The CDR3 reads CAWSMDSRNYGYTF. CDR3 DNA: TGTGCCTGGAGTATGGACAGTAGAAACTATGGCTACACCTTC.

The chain carries TRBV2 and TRBJ2-7; D is unresolved. Trimming stripped 9 bases from V and 0 bases from J, with 12 bases between. CDR3 length: 13 residues. Germline V gives CDR1 SNHLY, CDR2 FYNNEI. CDR3 residues: CASHLTFSYEQYF. The CDR3 coding sequence is TGTGCCAGTCACCTGACGTTCTCCTACGAGCAGTACTTC.

The sample holds a few counts of this clone. The V and J genes are TRBV27 and TRBJ2-7, with D perhaps matching TRBD1 (5 bases). Trimming took 0 bases from V and 3 from J, leaving 15 bases between them. The CDR3 loop spans 16 amino acids. Germline assignment: CDR1 MNHEY and CDR2 SMNVEV (reference sequence). The chain's CDR3 is CASSLSQGRLGYEQYF. The CDR3 bases are TGTGCCAGCAGTTTATCTCAGGGTAGATTGGGCTACGAGCAGTACTTC.

The CDR3 loop reads CASSYTPTGGVRGYTF. In DNA form, the CDR3 reads TGTGCCAGCAGTTATACGCCTACAGGGGGCGTCCGTGGCTACACCTTC. V usage is TRBV6-5 and J usage is TRBJ1-2, with TRBD1 matching over 9 bases. J gave up 7 bases and V 3 bases, and 12 bases lay outside the gene matches. CDR3 length equals 16 residues. The germline V gene encodes CDR1 MNHEY and CDR2 SVGAGI.

Written as DNA, the CDR3 is TGTGCCAGCAGGCCCGGGACAGGGGACTCCTACGAGCAGTACTTC. Amino acid sequence: CASRPGTGDSYEQYF. The J gene is TRBJ2-7, the V gene TRBV5-6, with 10 bases identical to TRBD1. The CDR3 has 15 residues. V trimming: 5 bases; J trimming: 0 bases; junction bases outside the gene matches: 5. CDR1 is SGHDT, CDR2 YYEEEE, per germline.

This clone was recorded once. The gene calls are TRBV5-1 and TRBJ2-3; D might be TRBD2 (6 bases). In germline, CDR1 is SGHRS, CDR2 YFSETQ. V lost 4 bases, J lost 2 bases, and 14 bases lay in between. The CDR3 is made up of 15 amino acids. The CDR3 protein is CASSMAAGITDTQYF. The CDR3 DNA follows: TGCGCCAGCAGCATGGCTGCGGGGATCACAGATACGCAGTATTTT. The full variable domain, with the rest looked up from reference TRBV5-1 and TRBJ2-3, is KAGVTQTPRYLIKTRGQQVTLSCSPISGHRSVSWYQQTPGQGLQFLFEYFSETQRNKGNFPGRFSGRQFSNSRSEMNVSTLELGDSALYLCASSMAAGITDTQYFGPGTRLTVL.

There are a few counts of this clone. This sequence joins TRBV27 and TRBJ1-2; no definite D call. The V gene lost 2 bases and the J gene lost 2 bases, with 6 bases spanning the gap. Germline CDR1 is MNHEY and CDR2 is SMNVEV (reference sequence). The CDR3 has 13 amino acids. In DNA, the CDR3 is TGTGCCAGCAGTTTACGGCGGAACTATGGCTACACCTTC. It codes for CASSLRRNYGYTF.

This clone was seen a few times. The J gene is TRBJ2-7, the V gene TRBV4-1; a weak D match, TRBD2 (5 bases). The CDR3 runs 15 residues. The ends were cut back, 2 bases at V and 2 bases at J, with 13 bases in the middle. Germline-derived CDR1 and CDR2 are MGHRA and YSYEKL. CDR3 loop: CASSQLGLPAYEQYF. The CDR3 DNA sequence: TGCGCCAGCAGCCAACTCGGACTCCCCGCCTACGAGCAGTACTTC.

The chain has TRBV19 and TRBJ2-3; the D gene is possibly TRBD2 (6 bases). The CDR3 runs to 14 residues. V lost 7 bases to trimming and J lost 1 base, with 12 bases between them. Germline V gives CDR1 LNHDA, CDR2 SQIVND (reference sequence). The CDR3 region has the DNA TGTGCCAGTACATGGCGGGACGGCACAGATACGCAGTATTTT. It is translated as CASTWRDGTDTQYF.

This clone was picked up one time. J is TRBJ2-2 and V is TRBV27, with a weak D call TRBD2 (6 bases). Germline lookup yields CDR1 MNHEY and CDR2 SMNVEV (reference sequence). Trimming shortened V by 8 bases and J by 5 bases, and 15 bases separated the two germline ends. CDR3 size: 14 residues. The chain's CDR3 is CASGGSTTTGELFF. CDR3 DNA: TGTGCCAGCGGGGGGTCTACCACGACCGGGGAGCTGTTTTTT.

This clone was observed a single time. Other DNA sequences in this specimen translate into the identical CDR3. V is TRBV7-2 and J is TRBJ2-3, with TRBD2 matching over 7 bases. Unmatched junction bases numbered 7, after V lost 1 base and J lost 3 bases. The CDR3 is 16 residues long. The germline V gene encodes CDR1 SGHTA and CDR2 FQGNSA. The CDR3 region is CASSLVLGGSTDTQYF. CDR3 in DNA: TGTGCCAGCAGCTTAGTTCTGGGGGGGTCAACAGATACGCAGTATTTT.

This clone was seen only a few times. V usage is TRBV27 and J usage is TRBJ2-7; 7 positions agree with TRBD1. V trimming: 7 bases; J trimming: 3 bases; junction bases outside the gene matches: 9. This CDR3 has 14 residues. Germline loops: CDR1 MNHEY, CDR2 SMNVEV (reference sequence). The CDR3 spells CASTPNGDSYEQYF. CDR3 DNA sequence: TGTGCCAGCACCCCCAATGGGGACAGCTACGAGCAGTACTTC.

V gene TRBV19 combines with J gene TRBJ2-7, with TRBD1 as a possible D gene (6 bases). The CDR3 is made up of 14 amino acids. V shed 4 bases and J shed 2 bases, with 12 bases lying between them. Germline CDR1 LNHDA, CDR2 SQIVND (reference sequence). CDR3 region: CASSNTGLTYEQYF. CDR3 in DNA: TGTGCCAGTAGTAACACAGGGTTAACCTACGAGCAGTACTTC.